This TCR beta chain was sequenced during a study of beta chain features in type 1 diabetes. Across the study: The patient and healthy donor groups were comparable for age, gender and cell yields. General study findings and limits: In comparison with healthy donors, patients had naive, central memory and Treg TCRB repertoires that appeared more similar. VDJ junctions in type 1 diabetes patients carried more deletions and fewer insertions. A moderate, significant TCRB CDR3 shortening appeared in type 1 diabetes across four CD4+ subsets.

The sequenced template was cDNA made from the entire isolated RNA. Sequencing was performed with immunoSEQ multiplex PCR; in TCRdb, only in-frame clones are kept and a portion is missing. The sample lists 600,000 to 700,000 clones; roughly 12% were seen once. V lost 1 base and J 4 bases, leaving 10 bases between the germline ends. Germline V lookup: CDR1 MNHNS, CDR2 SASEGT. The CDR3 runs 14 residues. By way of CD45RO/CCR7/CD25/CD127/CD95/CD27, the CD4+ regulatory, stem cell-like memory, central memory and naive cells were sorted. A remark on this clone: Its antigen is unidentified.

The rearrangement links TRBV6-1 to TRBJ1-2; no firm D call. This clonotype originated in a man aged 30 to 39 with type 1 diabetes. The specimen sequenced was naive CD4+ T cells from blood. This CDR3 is CASSEEGRTYGYTF. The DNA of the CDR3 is TGTGCCAGCAGTGAAGAAGGAAGGACCTATGGCTACACCTTC.